The 22 T cell receptor beta chains presented below share a single source sample, sequenced in a study of beta chain features in type 1 diabetes. The investigators reverse transcribed all of the isolated RNA, so they sequenced expressed TCRB transcripts. The repertoire was sequenced with immunoSEQ multiplex PCR; TCRdb's copy has only in-frame clones and lacks some. The sample shows about 620,000 clones, around 15% of them seen only once. The sequencing input was naive CD4+ T cells from blood. These receptors came from a man in his late teens or twenties in good health.

This chain connects TRBV2 to TRBJ1-2; 8 positions agree with TRBD1. Germline CDR1 is SNHLY and CDR2 is FYNNEI. This CDR3 is built from 12 residues. The junction had 6 bases not matched to a gene; V was cut back by 7 bases and J by 8 bases. Written as DNA, the CDR3 is TGTGCCAGCATCAGGGGGCTTCAGGGCTACACCTTC. Translated, it gives CASIRGLQGYTF.

This clone was detected only a few times. The chain has TRBV14 and TRBJ2-5; 7 nucleotides agree with TRBD1. Germline CDR1 is SGHDN and CDR2 is FVKESK. Trimming took 0 bases from V and 2 from J; bases not matched to a gene: 12. This CDR3 has 18 residues. CDR3 protein: CASSQERGRLSLQETQYF. CDR3 bases: TGTGCCAGCAGCCAAGAAAGGGGGCGGCTTTCCCTACAAGAGACCCAGTACTTC.

This clone was picked up a small number of times. The chain's CDR3 is CASSQDGPYGYTF. CDR3 coding DNA: TGCGCCAGCAGCCAGGACGGACCCTATGGCTACACCTTC. The chain employs TRBV5-1 and TRBJ1-2; D remains unclear. This CDR3 has 13 residues. With 4 bases removed from V and 4 bases from J, the gap between germline ends came to 11 bases. The germline CDR1 and CDR2 sequences are SGHRS and YFSETQ. The full variable domain, completed using reference TRBV5-1 and TRBJ1-2, is KAGVTQTPRYLIKTRGQQVTLSCSPISGHRSVSWYQQTPGQGLQFLFEYFSETQRNKGNFPGRFSGRQFSNSRSEMNVSTLELGDSALYLCASSQDGPYGYTFGSGTRLTVV.

The chain links TRBV25-1 to TRBJ1-3, with a tentative D call TRBD1 (6 bases). The CDR3 has 17 residues. V shed 6 bases and J shed 0 bases, with 18 bases lying between them. Per the germline V gene, CDR1 is MGHDK and CDR2 is SYGVNS. The CDR3 loop is CASSLGGAGVSGNTIYF. DNA of the CDR3: TGTGCCAGCAGCCTCGGGGGGGCAGGAGTCTCTGGAAACACCATATATTTT.

The chain has TRBV30 and TRBJ1-2; D unclear. The V end lost 3 bases, the J end lost 3 bases, and 11 bases lay between the germline ends. CDR3 size: 13 residues. Germline CDR1 is GTSNPN and CDR2 is SVGIG (reference sequence). The CDR3 DNA reads as TGTGCCTGGAGCAGGCGCGCGGACTATGGCTACACCTTC. It specifies CAWSRRADYGYTF.

This clone was seen a handful of times. The V gene is TRBV7-4, the J gene TRBJ2-7, with a tentative D call TRBD1 (6 bases). Germline loops: CDR1 SGHVT, CDR2 SQSDAQ. V was cut by 5 bases and J by 7 bases, with 24 bases left in between. The CDR3 is 16 residues long. The CDR3 region is CASSRGDRDTLWEQYF. The CDR3 DNA is TGTGCCAGCAGCCGAGGCGATCGGGACACCCTCTGGGAGCAGTACTTC.

This clone was counted only a few times. The chain combines TRBV5-1 with TRBJ2-2; 16 positions match TRBD2. This CDR3 comprises 18 residues. Germline V gene sequence: CDR1 SGHRS, CDR2 YFSETQ. J lost 6 bases, V lost 4 bases, and 9 bases had no gene match. CDR3 in amino acids: CASSGGTSGRAYSGELFF. The CDR3 coding sequence is TGCGCCAGCAGCGGCGGGACTAGCGGGAGGGCCTACTCCGGGGAGCTGTTTTTT. The variable domain in full, with the rest retrieved from reference TRBV5-1 and TRBJ2-2, is KAGVTQTPRYLIKTRGQQVTLSCSPISGHRSVSWYQQTPGQGLQFLFEYFSETQRNKGNFPGRFSGRQFSNSRSEMNVSTLELGDSALYLCASSGGTSGRAYSGELFFGEGSRLTVL.

This clone was seen only a few times. This rearrangement joins TRBV7-2 to TRBJ1-4; D gene unclear. V was cut by 5 bases and J by 1 base, with 11 bases left in between. Germline CDR1 is SGHTA and CDR2 is FQGNSA. The CDR3 runs 15 residues. CDR3 region: CASSGVRETNEKLFF. The CDR3 region has the DNA TGTGCCAGCAGCGGGGTACGAGAAACTAATGAAAAACTGTTTTTT.

This clone was counted between two and nine times. V is TRBV7-9 and J is TRBJ1-6; D gene ambiguous. The CDR3 length is 13 residues. Germline values: CDR1 SEHNR, CDR2 FQNEAQ (reference sequence). Deletions cut 2 bases from V and 10 bases from J, with 9 bases between. This CDR3 reads CASSLYAASPLHF. In DNA form, the CDR3 reads TGTGCCAGCAGCTTATACGCAGCCTCACCCCTCCACTTT. Full variable domain (rest looked up from reference TRBV7-9 and TRBJ1-6): DTGVSQNPRHKITKRGQNVTFRCDPISEHNRLYWYRQTLGQGPEFLTYFQNEAQLEKSRLLSDRFSAERPKGSFSTLEIQRTEQGDSAMYLCASSLYAASPLHFGNGTRLTVT.

The table lists this clone with a few counts. The rearrangement uses TRBV28 and TRBJ1-1; D gene unclear. CDR3 length: 11 residues. Germline CDR1 and CDR2: MDHEN and SYDVKM. Trimming took off 4 bases at V and 12 bases at J, with 12 bases between the two ends. As DNA, the CDR3 is TGTGCCAGCAGTTCCCCTAGTTGGTCTTTCTTT. Protein product: CASSSPSWSFF.

This sequence joins TRBV5-6 and TRBJ2-7, with 11 bases aligning to TRBD2. CDR1 SGHDT and CDR2 YYEEEE come from the germline V gene. This CDR3 has 16 amino acids. V lost 4 bases and J lost 3; bases outside the gene matches: 9. The CDR3 DNA reads as TGTGCCAGCAGCCTCAAGACCGGGACTAGCGGCTACGAGCAGTACTTC. It encodes CASSLKTGTSGYEQYF.

This clone was recorded once. The rearrangement links TRBV14 to TRBJ2-5; TRBD2 is a possible D gene (6 bases). Germline CDR1 is SGHDN and CDR2 is FVKESK. Trimming stripped 8 bases from V and 5 bases from J, with 15 bases between. CDR3 size: 13 residues. In DNA form, the CDR3 reads TGTGCCAGCCACGGAGGGTATGCTGAGACCCAGTACTTC. Encoded protein: CASHGGYAETQYF.

J is TRBJ2-3 and V is TRBV7-3, with 10 bases lining up with TRBD2. V was pared by 0 bases and J by 1 base, with 13 bases of the junction left unmatched. CDR3 length: 20 residues. Germline V gene sequence: CDR1 SGHTA, CDR2 FQGTGA. The CDR3 DNA reads as TGTGCCAGCAGCTTAACCCCGGTAGCGGGGGGCTCCTATCGCACAGATACGCAGTATTTT. Translating it yields CASSLTPVAGGSYRTDTQYF.

The chain couples TRBV19 to TRBJ1-5; 9 bases map to TRBD1. The CDR3 covers 15 residues. Germline lookup yields CDR1 LNHDA and CDR2 SQIVND (reference sequence). J lost 1 base, V lost 7 bases, and 5 bases had no gene match. This CDR3 is CASTGQGRSNQPQHF. The CDR3 DNA reads TGTGCCAGTACGGGACAGGGTAGGAGCAATCAGCCCCAGCATTTT.

The chain carries TRBV7-3 and TRBJ2-1, with 8 bases aligning to TRBD2. V lost 0 bases and J lost 6; bases outside the gene matches: 1. The CDR3 has 14 amino acids. Per germline, CDR1 SGHTA and CDR2 FQGTGA. CDR3 sequence: CASSLTGGANEQFF. CDR3 bases: TGTGCCAGCAGCTTAACCGGGGGGGCCAATGAGCAGTTCTTC.

The chain carries TRBV9 and TRBJ2-4, with 9 bases fitting TRBD1. The CDR3 loop spans 17 amino acids. Germline-derived CDR1 and CDR2 are SGDLS and YYNGEE. The trim removed 4 bases at V and 3 bases at J, leaving 11 bases unmatched. The chain's CDR3 is CASSPQRTGAGKNIQYF. The CDR3 DNA reads as TGTGCCAGCAGCCCCCAGAGGACAGGGGCTGGCAAAAACATTCAGTACTTC.

The chain couples TRBV28 to TRBJ1-2; no clear D gene. Germline-derived CDR1 and CDR2 are MDHEN and SYDVKM. The CDR3 has 13 residues. Trimming pared 7 bases from V and 3 bases from J, leaving 12 bases between. Here the CDR3 reads CASTRGSDYGYTF. CDR3 DNA: TGTGCCAGCACAAGAGGGTCCGACTATGGCTACACCTTC.

This chain links TRBV11-3 with TRBJ2-5, with no clear D. This CDR3 has 15 amino acids. The germline V gene encodes CDR1 SGHNT and CDR2 YENEEA. Deletions cut 0 bases from V and 1 base from J, with 9 bases between. CDR3 in DNA: TGTGCCAGCAGCTTAGATCTCGGATTCCAAGAGACCCAGTACTTC. This translates into CASSLDLGFQETQYF.

This chain connects TRBV6-1 to TRBJ1-4; 11 bases line up with TRBD1. The CDR3 runs 14 residues. Germline-derived CDR1 and CDR2 are MNHNS and SASEGT. The trim removed 7 bases at V and 8 bases at J, leaving 6 bases unmatched. The CDR3 spells CASTRDRGSEKLFF. CDR3 DNA: TGTGCCAGCACCAGGGACAGGGGGTCCGAAAAACTGTTTTTT.

This clone was seen only a few times. The V call is TRBV5-1, the J call TRBJ2-1; D ambiguous. CDR1 and CDR2 from the germline V gene are SGHRS and YFSETQ. This CDR3 has 12 residues. Trimming took off 5 bases at V and 1 base at J, with 4 bases between the two ends. CDR3 nucleotides: TGCGCCAGCAGTCCGTCCTACAATGAGCAGTTCTTC. Translation gives CASSPSYNEQFF.

V gene TRBV9 combines with J gene TRBJ2-1, with D unresolved. This CDR3 contains 14 residues. Trimming stripped 0 bases from V and 8 bases from J, with 12 bases between. Germline CDR1 is SGDLS and CDR2 is YYNGEE. CDR3: CASSVAPNGDEQFF. CDR3 DNA: TGTGCCAGCAGCGTAGCTCCCAACGGCGATGAGCAGTTCTTC. The full variable domain, with the rest looked up from reference TRBV9 and TRBJ2-1, is DSGVTQTPKHLITATGQRVTLRCSPRSGDLSVYWYQQSLDQGLQFLIQYYNGEERAKGNILERFSAQQFPDLHSELNLSSLELGDSALYFCASSVAPNGDEQFFGPGTRLTVL.

The table lists this clone with a few counts. This chain connects TRBV9 to TRBJ1-1; D unclear. CDR1 is SGDLS and CDR2 is YYNGEE in the germline V gene. The CDR3 runs to 14 residues. V was cut by 0 bases and J by 0 bases, with 6 bases left in between. CDR3 region: CASSVAHLNTEAFF. DNA for the CDR3: TGTGCCAGCAGCGTAGCCCATTTGAACACTGAAGCTTTCTTT.